The sequence of this T cell receptor beta chain was determined in a study of beta chain features in type 1 diabetes. Study-wide context: Across the samples, roughly 98,000,000 sorted cells were examined in total.

The germline V gene encodes CDR1 SGHRS and CDR2 YFSETQ. CDR3 length: 13 residues. The germline V and J ends were trimmed by 7 bases and 3 bases, with 12 bases remaining between them. Of the isolated RNA, all was reverse transcribed, and so the sequenced material was expressed TCRB transcripts. The repertoire was sequenced with immunoSEQ multiplex PCR; TCRdb's copy has only in-frame clones and lacks some. Of hundreds of thousands of clones in the sample, 15% were seen once. In its sample, this clone was seen a few times. The target antigen is unknown. The study, taken as a whole, reports: Significant though moderate, a shortening of TCRB CDR3s appeared in all four CD4+ subsets of Type 1 diabetes patients.

Specimen: naive CD4+ T cells from blood. This receptor was identified in a man aged 18 to 29 with type 1 diabetes. The genes are TRBV5-1 and TRBJ2-3, with a possible D match to TRBD1 (6 bases). CDR3 in amino acids: CASGSTGTDTQYF. The CDR3 DNA sequence: TGCGCCAGCGGATCCACAGGGACAGATACGCAGTATTTT.